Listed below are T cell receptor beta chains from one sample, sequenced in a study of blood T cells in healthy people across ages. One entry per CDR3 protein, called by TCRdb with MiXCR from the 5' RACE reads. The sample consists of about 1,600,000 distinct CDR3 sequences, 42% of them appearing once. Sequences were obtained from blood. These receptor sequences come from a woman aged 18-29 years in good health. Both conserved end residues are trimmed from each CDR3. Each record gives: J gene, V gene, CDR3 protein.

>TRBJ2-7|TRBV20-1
SAIPSGGRAIHEQY
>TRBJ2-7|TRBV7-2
ASSLVLASGGPYEQY
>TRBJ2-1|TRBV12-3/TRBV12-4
ASSGKRGGGYNEQF
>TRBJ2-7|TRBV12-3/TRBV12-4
ASSDSGRRAYEQY
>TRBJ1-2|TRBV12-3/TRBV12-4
ASSVREIYGYT
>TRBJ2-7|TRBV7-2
ASSWGGGGVVSYEQY
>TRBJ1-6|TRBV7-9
ASSLDWQGSSNSPLH
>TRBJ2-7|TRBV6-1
ASSGGGAGVSEQY
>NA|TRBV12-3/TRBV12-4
ASSLRTGLYNEQY
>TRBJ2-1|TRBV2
ASSEGGGRGYNEQF
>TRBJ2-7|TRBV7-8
ASSPWTGGNNEQY
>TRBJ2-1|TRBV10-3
ATRDRDEQF
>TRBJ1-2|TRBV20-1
SAREFADRGGGYT
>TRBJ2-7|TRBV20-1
SARPSGTSYEQY
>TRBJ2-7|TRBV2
ASSGVGISYEQY
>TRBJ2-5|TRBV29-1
SGLDQTQY
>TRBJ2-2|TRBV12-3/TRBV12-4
ASSFDWGLGTGELF
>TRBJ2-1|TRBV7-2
ASSLGLPYNEQF
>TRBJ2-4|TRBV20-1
SAEDRRAKNIQY
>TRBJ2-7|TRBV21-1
ASSTRDSDYEQY
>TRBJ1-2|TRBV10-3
AISESGGGGYGYT
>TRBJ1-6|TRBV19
ASNLGLYNSPLH
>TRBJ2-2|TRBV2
ASGQNKNTGELF
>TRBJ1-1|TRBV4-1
ASSLVQGGGDTEAF
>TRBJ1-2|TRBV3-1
ASSQASSSYGYT
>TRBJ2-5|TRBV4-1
ASSQGGERETQY
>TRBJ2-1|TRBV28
ASWTSGGANEQF
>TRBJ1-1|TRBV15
ATSREGSGTEAF
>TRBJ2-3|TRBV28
ASNPIGGEDTQY
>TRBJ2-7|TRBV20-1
SAPRQGNYEQY
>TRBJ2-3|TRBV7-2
ASSPGTTGTDTQY
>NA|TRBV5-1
ASSKRRPGDAGETQY
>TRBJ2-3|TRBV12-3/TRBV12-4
ASSAVGGYRDTQY
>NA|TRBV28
ASSDRVGQETQF